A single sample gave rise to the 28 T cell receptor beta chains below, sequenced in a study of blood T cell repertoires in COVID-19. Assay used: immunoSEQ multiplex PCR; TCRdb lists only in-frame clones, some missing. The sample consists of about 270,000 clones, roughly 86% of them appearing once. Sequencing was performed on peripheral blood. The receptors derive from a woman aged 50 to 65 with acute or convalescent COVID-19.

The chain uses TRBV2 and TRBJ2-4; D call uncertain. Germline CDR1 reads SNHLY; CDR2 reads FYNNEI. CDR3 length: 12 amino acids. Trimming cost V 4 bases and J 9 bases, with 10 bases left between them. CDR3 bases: TGTGCCAGCAGTGTTGGGCCGACCATTCAGTACTTC. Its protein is CASSVGPTIQYF.

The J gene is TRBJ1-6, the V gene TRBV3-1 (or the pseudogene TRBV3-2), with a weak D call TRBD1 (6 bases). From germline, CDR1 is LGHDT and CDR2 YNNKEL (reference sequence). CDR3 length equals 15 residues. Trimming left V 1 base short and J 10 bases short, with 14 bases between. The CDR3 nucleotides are TGTGCCAGCAGCCAAGTCCAGGGGTGGGGGTCACCCCTCCACTTT. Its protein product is CASSQVQGWGSPLHF.

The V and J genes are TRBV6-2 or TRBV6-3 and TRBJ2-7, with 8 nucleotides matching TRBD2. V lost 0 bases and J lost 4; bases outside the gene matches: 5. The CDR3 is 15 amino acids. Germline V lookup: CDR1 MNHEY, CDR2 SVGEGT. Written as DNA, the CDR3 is TGTGCCAGCAGTTACTCGAGCGGGAGAGGATACGAGCAGTACTTC. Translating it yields CASSYSSGRGYEQYF.

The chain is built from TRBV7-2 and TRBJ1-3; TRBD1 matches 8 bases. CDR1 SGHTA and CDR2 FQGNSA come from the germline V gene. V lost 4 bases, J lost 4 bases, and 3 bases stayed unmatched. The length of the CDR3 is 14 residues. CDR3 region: CASSSRGRGNTIYF. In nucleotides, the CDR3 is TGTGCCAGCAGCTCCAGGGGGCGAGGAAACACCATATATTTT. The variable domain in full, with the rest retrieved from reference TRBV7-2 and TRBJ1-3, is GAGVSQSPSNKVTEKGKDVELRCDPISGHTALYWYRQSLGQGLEFLIYFQGNSAPDKSGLPSDRFSAERTGGSVSTLTIQRTQQEDSAVYLCASSSRGRGNTIYFGEGSWLTVV.

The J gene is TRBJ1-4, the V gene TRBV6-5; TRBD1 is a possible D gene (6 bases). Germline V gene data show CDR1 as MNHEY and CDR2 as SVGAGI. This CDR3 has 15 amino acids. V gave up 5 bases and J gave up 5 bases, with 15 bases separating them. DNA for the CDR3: TGTGCCAGCAGTCCTACAGGGAGGGAAAATGAAAAACTGTTTTTT. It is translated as CASSPTGRENEKLFF.

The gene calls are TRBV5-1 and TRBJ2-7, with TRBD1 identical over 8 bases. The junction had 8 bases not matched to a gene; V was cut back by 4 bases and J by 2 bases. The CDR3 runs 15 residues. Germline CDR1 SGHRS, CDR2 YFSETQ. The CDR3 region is CASSVSGQATYEQYF. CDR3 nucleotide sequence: TGCGCCAGCAGCGTCTCGGGACAGGCGACCTACGAGCAGTACTTC.

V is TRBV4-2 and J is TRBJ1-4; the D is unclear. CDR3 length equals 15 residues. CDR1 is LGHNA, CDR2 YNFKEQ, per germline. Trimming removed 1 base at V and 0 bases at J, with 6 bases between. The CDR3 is CASSQVGATNEKLFF. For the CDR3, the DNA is TGTGCCAGCAGCCAAGTGGGAGCAACTAATGAAAAACTGTTTTTT.

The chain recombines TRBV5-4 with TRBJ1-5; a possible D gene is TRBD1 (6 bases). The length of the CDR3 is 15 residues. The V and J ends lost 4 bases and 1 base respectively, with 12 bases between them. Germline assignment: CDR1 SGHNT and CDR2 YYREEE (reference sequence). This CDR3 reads CASSKGGSSNQPQHF. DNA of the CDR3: TGTGCCAGCAGCAAGGGGGGGAGCAGCAATCAGCCCCAGCATTTT.

DNA for the CDR3: TGCGCCAGCAGCTTGAAACTAGCGGGAGGCCTGTTTTTT. Residues: CASSLKLAGGLFF. V usage is TRBV5-1 and J usage is TRBJ2-2, with 12 bases fitting TRBD2. The V segment lost 1 base and the J segment 14 bases; nucleotides outside the gene matches: 3. This CDR3 region has 13 residues. CDR1 SGHRS and CDR2 YFSETQ come from the germline V gene.

CDR3 loop: CATSDLWTSGNEQFF. The CDR3 DNA reads as TGTGCCACCAGTGATCTATGGACTAGCGGGAATGAGCAGTTCTTC. The chain uses TRBV24-1 and TRBJ2-1, with 11 nucleotides matching TRBD2. CDR1 KGHDR and CDR2 SFDVKD come from the germline V gene. V lost 3 bases and J lost 7; bases outside the gene matches: 4. The CDR3 runs 15 residues.

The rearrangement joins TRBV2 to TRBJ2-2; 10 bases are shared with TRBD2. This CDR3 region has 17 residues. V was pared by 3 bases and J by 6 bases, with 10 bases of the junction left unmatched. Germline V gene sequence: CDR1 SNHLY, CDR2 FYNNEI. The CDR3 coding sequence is TGTGCCAGCAGTGACTCGCTAGCGGGAGTGGGGGCCGGGGAGCTGTTTTTT. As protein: CASSDSLAGVGAGELFF.

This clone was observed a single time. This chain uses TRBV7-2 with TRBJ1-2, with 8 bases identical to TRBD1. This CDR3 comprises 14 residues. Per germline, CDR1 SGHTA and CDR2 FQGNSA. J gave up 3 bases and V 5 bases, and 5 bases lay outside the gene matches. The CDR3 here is CASSLKTGDYGYTF. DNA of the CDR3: TGTGCCAGCAGCCTGAAGACAGGGGACTATGGCTACACCTTC.

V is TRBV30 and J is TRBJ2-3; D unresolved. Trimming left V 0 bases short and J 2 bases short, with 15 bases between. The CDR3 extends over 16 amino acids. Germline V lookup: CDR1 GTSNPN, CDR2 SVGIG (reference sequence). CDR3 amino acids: CAWSVPALYFTDTQYF. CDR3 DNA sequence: TGTGCCTGGAGTGTACCTGCCCTTTACTTCACAGATACGCAGTATTTT.

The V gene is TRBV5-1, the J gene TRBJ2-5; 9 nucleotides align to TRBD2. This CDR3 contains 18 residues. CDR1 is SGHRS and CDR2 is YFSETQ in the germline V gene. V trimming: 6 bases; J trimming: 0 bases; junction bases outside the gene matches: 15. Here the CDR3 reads CASTGWGSLAGNQETQYF. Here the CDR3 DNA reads TGCGCCAGCACCGGCTGGGGGTCCCTAGCGGGGAACCAAGAGACCCAGTACTTC.

The CDR3 sequence: CASSLPRTGDGNTIYF. Here the CDR3 DNA reads TGCGCCAGCAGCTTGCCGCGGACAGGGGATGGAAACACCATATATTTT. The rearrangement links TRBV5-1 to TRBJ1-3, with 9 bases aligning to TRBD1. This CDR3 has 16 residues. Germline V CDR1 and CDR2: SGHRS, YFSETQ. V was pared by 1 base and J by 3 bases, with 5 bases of the junction left unmatched. The complete variable domain, with remaining parts taken from reference TRBV5-1 and TRBJ1-3, reads KAGVTQTPRYLIKTRGQQVTLSCSPISGHRSVSWYQQTPGQGLQFLFEYFSETQRNKGNFPGRFSGRQFSNSRSEMNVSTLELGDSALYLCASSLPRTGDGNTIYFGEGSWLTVV.

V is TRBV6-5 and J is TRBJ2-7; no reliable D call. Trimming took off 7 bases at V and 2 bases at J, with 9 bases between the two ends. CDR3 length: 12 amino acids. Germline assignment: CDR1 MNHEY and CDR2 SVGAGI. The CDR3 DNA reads TGTGCCAGCACTATCACAGCCTACGAGCAGTACTTC. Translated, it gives CASTITAYEQYF.

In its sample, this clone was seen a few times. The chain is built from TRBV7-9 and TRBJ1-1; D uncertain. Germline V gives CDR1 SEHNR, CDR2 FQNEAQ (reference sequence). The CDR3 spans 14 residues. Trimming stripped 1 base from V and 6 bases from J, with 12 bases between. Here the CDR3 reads CASSLVAGSAEAFF. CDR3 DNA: TGTGCCAGCAGCTTAGTTGCGGGGTCTGCTGAAGCTTTCTTT. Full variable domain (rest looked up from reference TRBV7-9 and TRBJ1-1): DTGVSQNPRHKITKRGQNVTFRCDPISEHNRLYWYRQTLGQGPEFLTYFQNEAQLEKSRLLSDRFSAERPKGSFSTLEIQRTEQGDSAMYLCASSLVAGSAEAFFGQGTRLTVV.

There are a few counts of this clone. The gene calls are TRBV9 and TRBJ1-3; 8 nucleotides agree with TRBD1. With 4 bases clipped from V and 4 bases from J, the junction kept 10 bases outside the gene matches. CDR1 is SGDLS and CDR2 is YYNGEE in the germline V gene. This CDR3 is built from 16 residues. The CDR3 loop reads CASSTGQGSTGNTIYF. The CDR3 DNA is TGTGCCAGCAGCACCGGACAGGGAAGCACAGGAAACACCATATATTTT.

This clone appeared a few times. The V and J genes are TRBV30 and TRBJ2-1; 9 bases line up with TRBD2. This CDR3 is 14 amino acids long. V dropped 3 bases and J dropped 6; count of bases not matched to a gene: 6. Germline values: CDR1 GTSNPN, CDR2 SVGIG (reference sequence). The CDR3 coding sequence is TGTGCCTGGAGGCGACTAGCGGACGGCAATGAGCAGTTCTTC. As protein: CAWRRLADGNEQFF. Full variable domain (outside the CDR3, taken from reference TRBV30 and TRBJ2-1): SQTIHQWPATLVQPVGSPLSLECTVEGTSNPNLYWYRQAAGRGLQLLFYSVGIGQISSEVPQNLSASRPQDRQFILSSKKLLLSDSGFYLCAWRRLADGNEQFFGPGTRLTVL.

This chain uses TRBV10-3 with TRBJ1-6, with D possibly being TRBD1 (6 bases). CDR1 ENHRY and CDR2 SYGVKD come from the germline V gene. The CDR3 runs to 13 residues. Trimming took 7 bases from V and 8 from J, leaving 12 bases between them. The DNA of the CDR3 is TGTGCCATCAAGTTACAGGGAGATTCACCCCTCCACTTT. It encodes CAIKLQGDSPLHF.

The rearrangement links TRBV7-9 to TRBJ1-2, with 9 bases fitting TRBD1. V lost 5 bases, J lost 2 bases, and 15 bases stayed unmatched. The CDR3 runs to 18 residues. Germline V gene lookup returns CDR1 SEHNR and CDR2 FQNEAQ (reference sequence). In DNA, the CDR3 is TGTGCCAGCAGCCCTCGGACAGGGGCCGCCAACGCAAACTATGGCTACACCTTC. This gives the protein CASSPRTGAANANYGYTF. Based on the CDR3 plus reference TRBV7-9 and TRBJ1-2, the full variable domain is DTGVSQNPRHKITKRGQNVTFRCDPISEHNRLYWYRQTLGQGPEFLTYFQNEAQLEKSRLLSDRFSAERPKGSFSTLEIQRTEQGDSAMYLCASSPRTGAANANYGYTFGSGTRLTVV.

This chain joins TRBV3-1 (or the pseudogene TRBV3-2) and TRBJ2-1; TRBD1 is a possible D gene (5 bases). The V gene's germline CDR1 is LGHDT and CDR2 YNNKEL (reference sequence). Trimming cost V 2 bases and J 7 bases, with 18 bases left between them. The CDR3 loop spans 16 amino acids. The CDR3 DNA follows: TGTGCCAGCAGCCAAAAAGGTAGAACAGGAGAAAATGAGCAGTTCTTC. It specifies CASSQKGRTGENEQFF.

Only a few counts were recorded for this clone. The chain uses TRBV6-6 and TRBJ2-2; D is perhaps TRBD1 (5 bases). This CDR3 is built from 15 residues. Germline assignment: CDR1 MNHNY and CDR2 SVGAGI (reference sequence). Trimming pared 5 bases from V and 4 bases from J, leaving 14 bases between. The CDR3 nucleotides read TGTGCCAGCAGTAAGCCAAGGGGTTCCACCGGGGAGCTGTTTTTT. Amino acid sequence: CASSKPRGSTGELFF.

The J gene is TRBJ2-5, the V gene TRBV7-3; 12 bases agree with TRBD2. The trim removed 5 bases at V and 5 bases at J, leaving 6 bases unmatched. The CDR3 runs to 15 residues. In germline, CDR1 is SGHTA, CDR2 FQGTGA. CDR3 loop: CASSDGLAGRETQYF. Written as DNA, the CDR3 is TGTGCCAGCAGCGATGGACTAGCGGGACGGGAGACCCAGTACTTC.

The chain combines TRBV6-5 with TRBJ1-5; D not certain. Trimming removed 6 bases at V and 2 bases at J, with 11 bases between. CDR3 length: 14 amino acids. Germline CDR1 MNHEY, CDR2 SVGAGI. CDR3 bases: TGTGCCAGCAGCTCAGGCTTTGGCAATCAGCCCCAGCATTTT. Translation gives CASSSGFGNQPQHF.

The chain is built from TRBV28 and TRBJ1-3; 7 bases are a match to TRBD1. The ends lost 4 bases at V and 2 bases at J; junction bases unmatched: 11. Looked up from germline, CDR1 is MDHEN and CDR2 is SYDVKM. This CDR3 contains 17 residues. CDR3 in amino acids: CASSSARPTGPGNTIYF. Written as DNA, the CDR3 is TGTGCCAGCAGTTCCGCCCGCCCGACAGGGCCTGGAAACACCATATATTTT.

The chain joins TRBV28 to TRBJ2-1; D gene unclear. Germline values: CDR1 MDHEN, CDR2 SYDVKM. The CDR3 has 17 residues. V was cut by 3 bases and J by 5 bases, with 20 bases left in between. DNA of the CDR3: TGTGCCAGCAGTTTCCCCGTGAAAGCGAGAGCCGACAATGAGCAGTTCTTC. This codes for CASSFPVKARADNEQFF.

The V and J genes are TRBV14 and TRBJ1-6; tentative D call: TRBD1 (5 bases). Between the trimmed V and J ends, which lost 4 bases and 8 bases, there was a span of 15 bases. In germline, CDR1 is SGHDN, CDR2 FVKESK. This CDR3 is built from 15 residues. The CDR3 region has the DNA TGTGCCAGCAGCCCTACTCAGGGATTTGATTCACCCCTCCACTTT. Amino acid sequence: CASSPTQGFDSPLHF.